These 10 T cell receptor beta chains share one sample of origin, sequenced in a study of tumor and adjacent non-tumor tissue in lung cancer. Three rounds of nested PCR, following a modified ARM-PCR protocol, produced the TCRbeta library. TCRdb processed the multiplex PCR reads anew with MiXCR; each CDR3 protein has one entry. This repertoire shows 75,000 to 80,000 distinct CDR3 sequences, roughly 80% found once; its top ten account for 13%. This sample's RNA came from whole unsorted tissue. The source material was lung tumor tissue. The receptors shown here come from a woman aged 45-60 years with non-small cell lung cancer.

Worth noting for this clonotype: As the CDR3 is not closed by the conserved phenylalanine or tryptophan, this likely results from a read error. This chain uses TRBV10-3 with TRBJ2-7; TRBD1 matches 9 bases. The CDR3 sequence is 15 residues long. CDR1 and CDR2 from the germline V gene are ENHRY and SYGVKD. Losses at the gene ends were 6 bases for V and 0 bases for J; bases not matched to a gene: 6. The CDR3 bases are TGTGCCATCAGCCCCGGGACAGGGAACTCCTACGAGCAGTACTAC. The encoded protein is CAISPGTGNSYEQYY.

To note about this clonotype: The conserved final phenylalanine or tryptophan is absent from the CDR3, which likely points to a read error. The chain combines TRBV12-3 or TRBV12-4 with TRBJ2-1; D unresolved. The V end was cut by 3 bases, the J end by 9 bases, with 6 bases between. The CDR3 contains 11 residues. In nucleotides, the CDR3 is TGTGCCAGCAGTTTGGTAGCTGAGCAGTTCCTC. As protein: CASSLVAEQFL.

Comment on this clonotype: A clone one base away is much larger, so this may be a read error. The rearrangement uses TRBV6-5 and TRBJ2-7, with 8 bases that match TRBD2. Germline V lookup: CDR1 MNHEY, CDR2 SVGAGI. The CDR3 totals 13 residues. The CDR3 DNA is TGTGCCGGCAGAAATAGCGGGATTGACGAGCAGTACTTC. It encodes CAGRNSGIDEQYF.

This clonotype was detected a few times. The conserved closing phenylalanine or tryptophan is absent in this CDR3, likely reflecting a read error. The V gene is TRBV6-2 or TRBV6-3, the J gene TRBJ2-1; no clear D gene. This CDR3 spans 13 amino acids. Germline V gives CDR1 MNHEY, CDR2 SVGEGT. Trimming shortened V by 10 bases and J by 3 bases, and 13 bases separated the two germline ends. CDR3 sequence reads: CATASGNYNEQFL. The DNA of the CDR3 is TGTGCCACCGCGAGTGGGAACTACAATGAGCAGTTCCTC.

This chain links TRBV6-5 with TRBJ2-2, with D perhaps matching TRBD1 (6 bases). Germline V gene lookup returns CDR1 MNHEY and CDR2 SVGAGI. The CDR3 is 15 residues long. Trimming stripped 6 bases from V and 11 bases from J, with 22 bases between. Here the CDR3 DNA reads TGTGCCAGCAGCCCGTTGGGGGCCGGTACCGTTGAGCTGTTTTTT. Protein sequence: CASSPLGAGTVELFF.

Points on this clonotype: Germline and junction disagree at one end, which may indicate a read error. The rearrangement uses TRBV20-1 and TRBJ2-2; TRBD1 matches 7 bases. Germline V gene lookup returns CDR1 DFQATT and CDR2 SNEGSKA (reference sequence). The CDR3 has 18 residues. This chain's CDR3 is CSAREDAFGQAFGRELFF. The CDR3 DNA follows: TGCAGTGCTAGAGAAGATGCTTTCGGACAGGCCTTCGGCAGGGAGCTGTTCTTT.

This clonotype has only a few counts. One end of the junction varies from germline; a read error may be responsible. The V and J genes are TRBV11-1 and TRBJ2-3, with D maybe TRBD1 (6 bases). The CDR3 consists of 13 residues. Looked up from germline, CDR1 is SGHAT and CDR2 is FQDESV (reference sequence). The CDR3 protein is CVSRGTRMDTRYF. DNA for the CDR3: TGTGTCAGCAGAGGGACAAGGATGGATACGCGGTATTTT.

The V call is TRBV4-1, the J call TRBJ2-6, with D perhaps matching TRBD1 or TRBD2 (5 bases each). From germline, CDR1 is MGHRA and CDR2 YSYEKL. CDR3 length equals 17 residues. V lost 7 bases and J 3 bases, leaving 19 bases between the germline ends. CDR3 protein: CASIPGLGELGANVLTF. DNA of the CDR3: TGCGCCAGCATCCCGGGCTTGGGGGAACTTGGGGCCAACGTCCTGACTTTC.

For the CDR3, the DNA is TGCAGTGCTAGGGCGACTAGAGGGAATGGGAATGAGCAGTTCTTC. Its translation: CSARATRGNGNEQFF. The gene calls are TRBV20-1 and TRBJ2-1; possible D gene TRBD2, 6 bases. V gave up 3 bases and J gave up 7 bases, with 19 bases separating them. This CDR3 contains 15 residues. The germline gives CDR1 DFQATT, CDR2 SNEGSKA (reference sequence).

Worth noting for this clonotype: The germline gene is not matched at one end of the junction; a read error may be the cause. The rearrangement links TRBV20-1 to TRBJ2-5, with D uncertain. The CDR3 spans 11 residues. Germline V gene lookup returns CDR1 DFQATT and CDR2 SNEGSKA (reference sequence). In DNA, the CDR3 is TGCAGTGTAGGAAAAGAAGAGACCCAGAACTTC. Amino acids: CSVGKEETQNF.